The rows below give T cell receptor beta chains drawn from one sample of a study of T cell responses to AZD1222 COVID-19 vaccine. Data came from immunoSEQ multiplex PCR; TCRdb stores just in-frame clones and leaves some out. The sample includes roughly 140,000 clones, approximately 93% seen only once; the top ten take roughly 12%. This specimen consisted of peripheral blood, obtained after recovery from COVID-19. These receptors originate from an adult who had recovered from COVID-19. Both conserved end residues are part of each CDR3. The order of the fields is V gene, J gene, D gene, clone size, CDR3 protein, CDR3 DNA. D genes are given only for firm matches. Only some rows state a clone size, as once, few, many or a class for expanded clones.

V gene: TRBV9; J gene: TRBJ2-1; D gene: -; clone size: -; CDR3 protein: CASSVGRALHNEQFF; CDR3 DNA: TGTGCCAGCAGCGTAGGGAGGGCCCTCCACAATGAGCAGTTCTTC
V gene: TRBV7-9; J gene: TRBJ2-7; D gene: -; clone size: -; CDR3 protein: CASSLTQPYEQYF; CDR3 DNA: TGTGCCAGCAGCTTAACACAGCCGTACGAGCAGTACTTC
V gene: TRBV29-1; J gene: TRBJ2-3; D gene: TRBD2; clone size: -; CDR3 protein: CTVREGEGVGADTQYF; CDR3 DNA: TGCACCGTCCGGGAAGGGGAGGGTGTAGGGGCAGATACGCAGTATTTT
V gene: TRBV4-1; J gene: TRBJ2-7; D gene: TRBD2; clone size: -; CDR3 protein: CASSQAGGSLYEQYF; CDR3 DNA: TGCGCCAGCAGCCAAGCGGGCGGGAGCCTCTACGAGCAGTACTTC
V gene: TRBV28; J gene: TRBJ2-5; D gene: TRBD1; clone size: -; CDR3 protein: CASTDPRDRVQETQYF; CDR3 DNA: TGTGCCAGCACAGATCCCCGGGACAGGGTACAAGAGACCCAGTACTTC
V gene: TRBV6-4; J gene: TRBJ2-1; D gene: -; clone size: few; CDR3 protein: CASSDGLGANEQFF; CDR3 DNA: TGTGCCAGCAGTGACGGCCTCGGAGCCAATGAGCAGTTCTTC
V gene: TRBV27; J gene: TRBJ2-1; D gene: TRBD2; clone size: once; CDR3 protein: CASRAGGGYNEQFF; CDR3 DNA: TGTGCCAGCAGAGCGGGAGGCGGGTACAATGAGCAGTTCTTC
V gene: TRBV28; J gene: TRBJ1-4; D gene: -; clone size: -; CDR3 protein: CASSLGARTNEKLFF; CDR3 DNA: TGTGCCAGCAGCTTGGGGGCTAGAACTAATGAAAAACTGTTTTTT
V gene: TRBV9; J gene: TRBJ1-3; D gene: -; clone size: -; CDR3 protein: CASSVGGPVSGNTIYF; CDR3 DNA: TGTGCCAGCAGCGTAGGGGGGCCCGTCTCTGGAAACACCATATATTTT
V gene: TRBV10-1; J gene: TRBJ2-1; D gene: -; clone size: -; CDR3 protein: CASSEFPPNPGDSYNEQFF; CDR3 DNA: TGCGCCAGCAGTGAGTTTCCGCCCAACCCAGGGGATTCCTACAATGAGCAGTTCTTC
V gene: TRBV3-1/TRBV3-2; J gene: TRBJ1-2; D gene: TRBD1; clone size: once; CDR3 protein: CASSQTGGYTF; CDR3 DNA: TGTGCCAGCAGCCAGACAGGGGGCTACACCTTC
V gene: TRBV5-1; J gene: TRBJ1-4; D gene: TRBD1; clone size: -; CDR3 protein: CASSQGQGLDEKLFF; CDR3 DNA: TGCGCCAGCAGCCAGGGACAGGGTCTGGATGAAAAACTGTTTTTT
V gene: TRBV28; J gene: TRBJ1-5; D gene: TRBD1; clone size: -; CDR3 protein: CASSEGQRGNQPQHF; CDR3 DNA: TGTGCCAGCAGTGAGGGACAGAGAGGGAATCAGCCCCAGCATTTT
V gene: TRBV6-5; J gene: TRBJ2-7; D gene: -; clone size: -; CDR3 protein: CASSYAQTYEQYF; CDR3 DNA: TGTGCCAGCAGTTACGCGCAGACCTACGAGCAGTACTTC
V gene: TRBV10-3; J gene: TRBJ2-1; D gene: -; clone size: few; CDR3 protein: CAISDRGYNEQFF; CDR3 DNA: TGTGCCATCAGTGACAGGGGTTACAATGAGCAGTTCTTC
V gene: TRBV5-1; J gene: TRBJ2-1; D gene: -; clone size: -; CDR3 protein: CASSQRTSTTSYNEQFF; CDR3 DNA: TGCGCCAGCAGCCAACGGACTTCCACGACCTCCTACAATGAGCAGTTCTTC
V gene: TRBV7-7; J gene: TRBJ2-7; D gene: TRBD1; clone size: -; CDR3 protein: CASSLGQGTYEQYF; CDR3 DNA: TGTGCTAGCAGCTTGGGACAGGGGACCTACGAGCAGTACTTC
V gene: TRBV10-1; J gene: TRBJ1-1; D gene: -; clone size: -; CDR3 protein: CASSEVPYMNTEAFF; CDR3 DNA: TGCGCCAGCAGTGAGGTCCCGTACATGAACACTGAAGCTTTCTTT
V gene: TRBV9; J gene: TRBJ2-2; D gene: -; clone size: -; CDR3 protein: CASSVVGPNTGELFF; CDR3 DNA: TGTGCCAGCAGCGTAGTAGGACCAAACACCGGGGAGCTGTTTTTT
V gene: TRBV2; J gene: TRBJ1-2; D gene: TRBD1; clone size: -; CDR3 protein: CASSRTGRDYGYTF; CDR3 DNA: TGTGCCAGCAGCCGGACAGGGCGCGACTATGGCTACACCTTC
V gene: TRBV10-2; J gene: TRBJ2-7; D gene: -; clone size: -; CDR3 protein: CASSAQYEQYF; CDR3 DNA: TGCGCCAGCAGTGCACAGTACGAGCAGTACTTC
V gene: TRBV5-1; J gene: TRBJ1-4; D gene: -; clone size: -; CDR3 protein: CASSLDPGDEKLFF; CDR3 DNA: TGCGCCAGCAGCTTGGATCCTGGCGATGAAAAACTGTTTTTT
V gene: TRBV6-6; J gene: TRBJ1-5; D gene: -; clone size: -; CDR3 protein: CASSLTAPGYSNQPQHF; CDR3 DNA: TGTGCCAGCAGTCTTACGGCCCCGGGGTATAGCAATCAGCCCCAGCATTTT
V gene: TRBV13; J gene: TRBJ1-4; D gene: TRBD1; clone size: -; CDR3 protein: CASTRDRGRGGEKLFF; CDR3 DNA: TGTGCCAGCACCCGGGACAGGGGGCGCGGAGGTGAAAAACTGTTTTTT
V gene: TRBV29-1; J gene: TRBJ2-7; D gene: -; clone size: -; CDR3 protein: CSVVPPSSYEQYF; CDR3 DNA: TGCAGCGTTGTCCCACCGAGCTCCTACGAGCAGTACTTC
V gene: TRBV11-2; J gene: TRBJ2-7; D gene: -; clone size: -; CDR3 protein: CASSLGEMAGYEQYF; CDR3 DNA: TGTGCCAGCAGCTTGGGGGAGATGGCAGGCTACGAGCAGTACTTC
V gene: TRBV20-1; J gene: TRBJ2-5; D gene: TRBD1; clone size: once; CDR3 protein: CSASIARGKETQYF; CDR3 DNA: TGCAGTGCTAGTATCGCCAGGGGGAAGGAGACCCAGTACTTC
V gene: TRBV28; J gene: TRBJ1-1; D gene: -; clone size: -; CDR3 protein: CASRRREAFF; CDR3 DNA: TGTGCCAGCCGTAGGCGCGAGGCTTTCTTT
V gene: TRBV10-3; J gene: TRBJ2-1; D gene: TRBD2; clone size: -; CDR3 protein: CAISEASGSVGEQFF; CDR3 DNA: TGTGCCATCAGCGAAGCTAGCGGGAGTGTCGGTGAGCAGTTCTTC
V gene: TRBV3-1/TRBV3-2; J gene: TRBJ2-7; D gene: -; clone size: -; CDR3 protein: CASSLQEAPYEQYF; CDR3 DNA: TGTGCCAGCAGCCTACAGGAGGCCCCATACGAGCAGTACTTC
V gene: TRBV19; J gene: TRBJ2-7; D gene: -; clone size: -; CDR3 protein: CASSTGEESYEQYF; CDR3 DNA: TGTGCCAGTAGTACGGGAGAGGAATCCTACGAGCAGTACTTC
V gene: TRBV29-1; J gene: TRBJ1-1; D gene: TRBD1; clone size: -; CDR3 protein: CSVDTGGNTEAFF; CDR3 DNA: TGCAGCGTTGATACAGGGGGGAACACTGAAGCTTTCTTT
V gene: TRBV6-5; J gene: TRBJ1-2; D gene: -; clone size: -; CDR3 protein: CASSYTGGGYTF; CDR3 DNA: TGTGCCAGCAGTTATACGGGGGGTGGCTACACCTTC
V gene: TRBV27; J gene: TRBJ1-5; D gene: -; clone size: -; CDR3 protein: CASSLSGQGMMSNQPQHF; CDR3 DNA: TGTGCCAGCAGTTTATCGGGGCAGGGGATGATGAGCAATCAGCCCCAGCATTTT
V gene: TRBV2; J gene: TRBJ1-2; D gene: -; clone size: -; CDR3 protein: CASSEMIDGGNYGYTF; CDR3 DNA: TGTGCCAGCAGTGAAATGATTGATGGGGGGAACTATGGCTACACCTTC
V gene: TRBV28; J gene: TRBJ2-7; D gene: -; clone size: -; CDR3 protein: CASGPYEQYF; CDR3 DNA: TGTGCCAGCGGACCTTACGAGCAGTACTTC
V gene: TRBV19; J gene: TRBJ2-7; D gene: TRBD1; clone size: -; CDR3 protein: CANKDRLTYEQYF; CDR3 DNA: TGTGCCAACAAGGACAGGTTGACCTACGAGCAGTACTTC
V gene: TRBV5-1; J gene: TRBJ2-1; D gene: TRBD2; clone size: -; CDR3 protein: CASSLGTSGRYNEQFF; CDR3 DNA: TGCGCCAGCAGCTTGGGGACTAGCGGGAGGTACAATGAGCAGTTCTTC
V gene: TRBV27; J gene: TRBJ2-1; D gene: TRBD2; clone size: once; CDR3 protein: CASSPSGTSGREQFF; CDR3 DNA: TGTGCCAGCAGCCCTTCCGGGACTAGCGGGAGAGAGCAGTTCTTC
V gene: TRBV19; J gene: TRBJ1-2; D gene: TRBD1; clone size: -; CDR3 protein: CASSLQGTERYYGYTF; CDR3 DNA: TGTGCCAGTAGTCTCCAAGGGACAGAAAGATATTATGGCTACACCTTC
V gene: TRBV3-1/TRBV3-2; J gene: TRBJ2-3; D gene: TRBD2; clone size: -; CDR3 protein: CASSPRLAGGLDTQYF; CDR3 DNA: TGTGCCAGCAGCCCCAGACTAGCGGGAGGCCTGGATACGCAGTATTTT
V gene: TRBV6-6; J gene: TRBJ2-1; D gene: TRBD2; clone size: -; CDR3 protein: CAGAGVGNEQFF; CDR3 DNA: TGTGCCGGAGCGGGAGTTGGCAATGAGCAGTTCTTC
V gene: TRBV5-1; J gene: TRBJ1-4; D gene: -; clone size: -; CDR3 protein: CASSSLGAVREKLFF; CDR3 DNA: TGCGCCAGCAGCTCCCTCGGGGCCGTTAGGGAAAAACTGTTTTTT
V gene: TRBV15; J gene: TRBJ2-3; D gene: -; clone size: -; CDR3 protein: CATTRQPGSPTDTQYF; CDR3 DNA: TGTGCCACCACACGGCAGCCCGGGAGCCCCACAGATACGCAGTATTTT
V gene: TRBV19; J gene: TRBJ1-5; D gene: TRBD1; clone size: -; CDR3 protein: CASSIRQGSDNQPQHF; CDR3 DNA: TGTGCCAGTAGTATACGACAGGGGTCGGACAATCAGCCCCAGCATTTT
V gene: TRBV18; J gene: TRBJ2-1; D gene: -; clone size: -; CDR3 protein: CASSPGLINEQFF; CDR3 DNA: TGTGCCAGCTCACCAGGGCTCATCAATGAGCAGTTCTTC
V gene: TRBV14; J gene: TRBJ1-2; D gene: -; clone size: -; CDR3 protein: CASRKGVNYGYTF; CDR3 DNA: TGTGCCAGCCGTAAGGGGGTTAACTATGGCTACACCTTC